This T cell receptor (beta chain) came from a study of blood T cells in healthy people across ages (dated by TCRdb to between 2015 and 2016). Context from the whole study: Template switching captured roughly one uniquely barcoded TCR beta cDNA molecule per two T cells in model experiments. To avoid experimental bias, donors of different ages were randomly spread across the sequencing lanes. Four age groups were formed from the donors: young (average 16 years), middle-aged (around 39), aged (approximately 60) and long-lived (about 75). The study analyzed two additional independent replicas of 1 million unique cDNA reads from the same blood draw for two donors, one aged 18 to 30 and one aged 80 or older. Using deep sequencing normalized with unique cDNA molecular identifiers, the study measured how TCR beta repertoire diversity changes with age. Broad study findings and their caveats: There was a strong correlation between observed TCR beta diversity and the percentage of naive T cells measured by flow cytometry. Bulk unsorted PBMC profiling prevented conclusive comparison of naive and antigen-experienced compartments. The long-lived group showed more naive CD4+ T cells, fewer expanded clones and increased TCR diversity than the aged group, suggesting age selection. Estimates of total diversity based on one million sequenced T cells were considered lower bounds and underestimates. Observed TCR beta diversity per million T cells fell roughly linearly with age, and a significant reduction was already apparent by age about 36. The CMV infection status of donors was not known, potentially confounding age-related changes in expanded clonotypes.

Library generation was performed with 5' RACE. The sequencer was an Illumina HiSeq 2500. The second PCR ran for about 6 to 12 cycles and used a J-beta primer mix along with a sample-barcoded 5' primer. Each TCR beta cDNA molecule received a unique molecular identifier from a template-switch 5' adaptor carrying 12 random nucleotides. Each sample yielded at least 3 million CDR3-containing paired-end reads. First-strand cDNA synthesis was performed from all RNA using the Mint cDNA synthesis kit, with priming by a TRBC-specific oligonucleotide. Following uracil-DNA glycosylase treatment, a first 18-cycle PCR with universal primers M1SS and BC2_uni_R was performed on all cDNA. The published analysis was carried out like this. For normalization, 1 million high-quality reads, each with a distinct molecular identifier, were randomly selected from each sample. Instead of being binned into consensus sequences, reads with shared molecular identifiers were discarded. MiTCR, run with a Q25 quality threshold and the strictest error-elimination algorithm, handled CDR3 identification, clonotype clustering and error correction. Lower-bound total TCR beta diversity was estimated with a nonparametric unseen species model using Euler transformation. Clones were called with MiXCR by TCRdb after fastp trimmed the public reads at Q25, and only in-frame beta chains were retained. Here each entry gathers all rows of one CDR3 protein and keeps the most common genes and DNA. Clone size and V and J calls follow TCRdb, not the original study. In this sample the table shows just over 1 million distinct CDR3 sequences, over 35% of which occur a single time. Of the sample, approximately 17% is held by the ten largest clones.

At least ten counts were recorded for this clonotype. Its antigen remains unidentified. Qualities for individual bases were not recorded, and no much larger clone is one base off. The approximately 40 donors, aged about 6 to 100 years, were systemically healthy Caucasian individuals from Russia. Each donor gave approximately 10 milliliters of peripheral blood, collected into EDTA-treated Vacutainer tubes. Ficoll-Paque density-gradient centrifugation was used to isolate PBMCs, with at least 7 million per sample. Trizol reagent was used to extract total RNA from the PBMCs, yielding at least 6 micrograms per sample. The percentages of naive CD45RAhigh/CD27high T cells were determined by flow cytometry on a PBMC aliquot from every donor. The germline V gene encodes CDR1 MNHEY and CDR2 SMNVEV (reference sequence). Reading from cysteine to phenylalanine, the CDR3 counts 11 amino acids. Only the CDR3 DNA stays, 33 bases, in frame from base 1. Relative to germline, V is 6 bases shorter and J is 11 bases shorter, with 13 bases between their ends.

The sequence joins TRBV27 to TRBJ2-5; the D region possibly corresponds to TRBD1 (5 bases align). The receptor comes from a woman in her fifties or sixties in good health. The sequenced sample was blood. The DNA sequence is as follows: TGTGCCAGCAGCTCCGACAGTGAGCAGTACTTC. This is translated as CASSSDSEQYF.